This T cell receptor beta chain was observed in a study of T cells in Graves' hyperthyroidism and ophthalmopathy (dated by TCRdb to about 2019). Describing the broader study: TCR V-J signatures able to tell the groups apart were searched for in a discovery cohort of some 100 patients, of whom over 40 had Graves' ophthalmopathy and roughly 58 had stable Graves' hyperthyroidism. An independent validation cohort of about 20 hyperthyroidism patients and 17 patients who later progressed to ophthalmopathy tested prospective prediction of ophthalmopathy. The 90 to 100 discovery patients were randomly divided into training and test sets at a 7:3 ratio. Thyroid tissue and blood T-cell repertoires from several Graves' hyperthyroidism patients were also compared in the study. Once sampling was done, hyperthyroidism patients were given methimazole at a starting dose of 30 mg daily, whereas ophthalmopathy patients were given high-dose intravenous methylprednisolone. According to the paper, TCR Vbeta CDR3 sequencing was carried out on 135 peripheral blood samples, which came from fewer than 50 ophthalmopathy, 70 to 80 hyperthyroidism and approximately 17 progressor patients.

Exclusion was applied to patients with uncontrolled infections, other autoimmune diseases, pregnancy or lactation. Diagnoses were established on the basis of clinical symptoms, serum thyroxine and TRAb, thyroid ultrasound, and orbital computed tomography. Total RNA was extracted using Trizol reagent, and RNA quality was assessed on an Agilent 2100 Bioanalyzer. What the study reported, not specific to this receptor: A model built on a 13 V-J signature distinguished ophthalmopathy from stable hyperthyroidism, reaching about 88% sensitivity and around 81% specificity in cross-validation and 80%/75% in testing. Sample size was not statistically predetermined, and blinding of investigators to group allocation was not performed. Most expanded thyroid clonotypes (frequency above 0.001) were also detected in blood, a finding suggesting that blood repertoires may reflect thyroid immune responses. In validation, the model predicted progression to ophthalmopathy a median of about 6.8 months before onset, with approximately 68% sensitivity and about 75% specificity.

In regard to this clonotype: This clone's antigen is unknown. Per-nucleotide qualities are absent, and no much larger clonotype sits a single base away.

The TCR beta CDR3 regions were amplified from the RNA transcripts. For the first round of RT-PCR on the TCR CDR3, the HTBI primer set was used together with the Qiagen OneStep RT-PCR kit. A second multiplex PCR round built the libraries, followed by size selection and purification. Sequencing of the libraries was done on an Illumina HiSeq2000 using paired-end 100 bp reads. Processing in the source paper ran as follows. SOAPnuke was used to process the raw data, removing reads that contained adapters or uncalled bases, had a mean Phred below 15, or lacked an exact match to the constant primer or identifier. COPE v1.2.5 was used to merge high-quality paired reads, and clonotypes were defined as unique nucleotide sequences. Clonotypes were aligned to IMGT TRBV, TRBD and TRBJ reference segments using MiTCR v1.1. Only V-J combinations with frequency above 0.0001, covering 99.2% of repertoires, were analysed. The TCS score was defined as the ratio of F50 (clonal expansion) to E x V (chaos), calculated using BLOSUM62-based TCRdist between CDR3 peptides within each V-J. Welch's t-statistics and random forest reduced roughly 500 V-J features to some 14, which were used in a naive Bayes classifier (R e1071). The similarity between thyroid and blood repertoires was quantified using the Morisita-Horn index. TCRdb reworked the public reads: Q25 trimming with fastp, MiXCR clone assembly, productive beta chains retained. For every CDR3 protein sequence, its rows merge into one entry that carries the most common genes and DNA. TCRdb, not the authors, supplied the V and J calls. Counted in this sample were 480,000 or so distinct CDR3 sequences; 46% of them appeared once. The ten largest clones add up to about two fifths of the sample.

Including cysteine and phenylalanine, the CDR3 has 15 amino acids. The retained sequence is limited to the CDR3, 45 bases, with the frame set at the first base. V drops 5 bases and J drops 4 bases, leaving 17 bases in between. CDR1 and CDR2, looked up from the germline V gene (reference sequence), are SEHNR and FQNEAQ. Material for sequencing was peripheral blood or thyroid tissue (not recorded which). The rearranged chain carries TRBV7-9 and TRBJ1-2; the D gene is possibly TRBD1, with 5 bases matching. The receptor's source is an adult woman with Graves' disease, either hyperthyroidism or ophthalmopathy (not recorded which). The nucleotides are TGTGCCAGCAGCCAAGATGCACAGGCCAGCTATGGCTACACCTTC. This encodes CASSQDAQASYGYTF.